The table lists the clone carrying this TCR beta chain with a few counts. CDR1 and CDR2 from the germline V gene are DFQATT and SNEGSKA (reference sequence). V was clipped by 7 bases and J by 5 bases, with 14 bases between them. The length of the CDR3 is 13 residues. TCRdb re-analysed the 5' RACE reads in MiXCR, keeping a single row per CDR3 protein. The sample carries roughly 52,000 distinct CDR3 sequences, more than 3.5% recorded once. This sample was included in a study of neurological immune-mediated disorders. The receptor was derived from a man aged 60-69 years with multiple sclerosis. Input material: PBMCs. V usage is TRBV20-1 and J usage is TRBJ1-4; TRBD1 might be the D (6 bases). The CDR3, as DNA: TGCAGTGATCTGGACAGCGGAAATGAAAAACTGTTTTTT. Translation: CSDLDSGNEKLFF.